This is a list of T cell receptor beta chains from one sample in a study of blood T cells in healthy people across ages. In TCRdb, the 5' RACE reads were re-called with MiXCR into one record per CDR3 protein. The sample yields 800,000 or so distinct CDR3 sequences, about half seen once. Sequenced input: blood. These receptors were taken from a man at least 80 years old in good health. The CDR3 runs from the conserved cysteine through the conserved F or W. A D gene is named only where the DNA matches it firmly. Only some rows state a clone size, as once, few, many or a class for expanded clones.

D gene: TRBD2
clone size: many
V gene: TRBV5-1
J gene: TRBJ2-5
CDR3 protein: CASRPTSGQETQYF
CDR3 DNA: TGCGCCAGCAGACCGACTAGCGGCCAAGAGACCCAGTACTTC

D gene: TRBD1
clone size: -
V gene: TRBV5-5
J gene: TRBJ1-6
CDR3 protein: CASSGAGTVNSPLHF
CDR3 DNA: TGTGCCAGCAGCGGTGCCGGGACAGTTAATTCACCCCTCCACTTT

D gene: -
clone size: many
V gene: TRBV20-1
J gene: TRBJ2-5
CDR3 protein: CSGTGTYLQETQYF
CDR3 DNA: TGCAGTGGGACTGGGACTTACCTCCAAGAGACCCAGTACTTC

D gene: -
clone size: -
V gene: TRBV7-9
J gene: TRBJ2-5
CDR3 protein: CASSFSDRQNEQYF
CDR3 DNA: TGTGCCAGCAGCTTCTCGGACCGCCAAAATGAGCAGTACTTC

D gene: TRBD2
clone size: -
V gene: TRBV12-3/TRBV12-4
J gene: TRBJ2-1
CDR3 protein: CASSLTSVDNEQFF
CDR3 DNA: TGTGCCAGCAGTTTAACTAGCGTGGACAATGAGCAGTTCTTC

D gene: -
clone size: few
V gene: TRBV10-2
J gene: TRBJ2-7
CDR3 protein: CASGSSDSYEQYF
CDR3 DNA: TGCGCCAGTGGGTCTAGCGATTCCTACGAGCAGTACTTC

D gene: -
clone size: -
V gene: TRBV7-9
J gene: TRBJ2-3
CDR3 protein: CASSLVRARTDTQYF
CDR3 DNA: TGTGCCAGCAGCTTAGTAAGGGCCCGCACAGATACGCAGTATTTT

D gene: TRBD2
clone size: once
V gene: TRBV7-2
J gene: TRBJ2-7
CDR3 protein: CASSLKTSGRASRICEQYF
CDR3 DNA: TGTGCCAGCAGCTTAAAAACTAGCGGGAGGGCCAGTCGAATCTGCGAGCAGTACTTC

D gene: -
clone size: -
V gene: TRBV12-3/TRBV12-4
J gene: TRBJ2-5
CDR3 protein: CASIAGAGDIETQYF
CDR3 DNA: TGTGCCAGCATCGCCGGGGCAGGGGATATAGAGACCCAGTACTTC

D gene: -
clone size: -
V gene: TRBV7-3
J gene: TRBJ2-7
CDR3 protein: CASSPSQLHGQYF
CDR3 DNA: TGTGCCAGCAGCCCCTCGCAGTTGCACGGGCAGTACTTC

D gene: TRBD1
clone size: -
V gene: TRBV29-1
J gene: TRBJ2-5
CDR3 protein: CSVDRDGQGETQYF
CDR3 DNA: TGCAGCGTTGACCGAGATGGACAGGGAGAGACCCAGTACTTC

D gene: -
clone size: -
V gene: TRBV30
J gene: TRBJ1-2
CDR3 protein: CAWSLGDDYGYTF
CDR3 DNA: TGTGCCTGGAGCCTCGGGGACGACTATGGCTACACCTTC

D gene: TRBD1
clone size: -
V gene: TRBV20-1
J gene: TRBJ1-2
CDR3 protein: CSAATGDYGYTF
CDR3 DNA: TGCAGTGCTGCGACAGGGGATTATGGCTACACCTTC

D gene: TRBD2
clone size: -
V gene: TRBV20-1
J gene: TRBJ2-3
CDR3 protein: CSASIPSGGQQGQYF
CDR3 DNA: TGCAGTGCTAGTATCCCTAGCGGGGGGCAGCAGGGGCAGTATTTT

D gene: TRBD2
clone size: -
V gene: TRBV25-1
J gene: TRBJ2-7
CDR3 protein: CASSEYRSSGAAYEQYF
CDR3 DNA: TGTGCCAGCAGTGAATATAGGTCTAGCGGGGCCGCATACGAGCAGTACTTC

D gene: TRBD1
clone size: few
V gene: TRBV2
J gene: TRBJ2-7
CDR3 protein: CAGRTGYTYEQYF
CDR3 DNA: TGTGCCGGACGGACAGGGTATACCTACGAGCAGTACTTC

D gene: -
clone size: -
V gene: TRBV29-1
J gene: TRBJ1-1
CDR3 protein: CSVEEGRTEAFF
CDR3 DNA: TGCAGCGTTGAGGAGGGTAGGACTGAAGCTTTCTTT

D gene: -
clone size: -
V gene: TRBV27
J gene: TRBJ2-1
CDR3 protein: CASGRQVPDNEQFF
CDR3 DNA: TGTGCCAGCGGAAGACAGGTCCCGGACAATGAGCAGTTCTTC

D gene: -
clone size: -
V gene: TRBV21-1
J gene: TRBJ2-5
CDR3 protein: CASSKGAGGFWETQYF
CDR3 DNA: TGTGCCAGCAGCAAAGGGGCGGGGGGCTTCTGGGAGACCCAGTACTTC

D gene: TRBD2
clone size: few
V gene: TRBV6-6
J gene: TRBJ2-5
CDR3 protein: CASRSLAELEETQYF
CDR3 DNA: TGTGCCAGCAGATCCCTAGCGGAGCTCGAAGAGACCCAGTACTTC

D gene: -
clone size: -
V gene: TRBV15
J gene: TRBJ2-3
CDR3 protein: CATSRGLGIADTQYF
CDR3 DNA: TGTGCCACCAGCAGAGGGCTCGGGATTGCAGATACGCAGTATTTT